The 25 T cell receptor beta chains given below trace back to one sample, sequenced in a study of blood T cells in healthy people across ages. PCR was performed a second time for about 6 to 12 cycles using a sample-barcoded 5' primer and a J-beta primer mix. One entry per CDR3 protein results from TCRdb running MiXCR on the 5' RACE reads. There are 850,000 or so distinct CDR3 sequences in the sample; about 30% occur only once, and around 16% lies in the top ten. Sequenced sample: blood. The receptors come from a woman of 80 years or more in good health.

This clonotype was counted many times. The chain employs TRBV27 and TRBJ1-2, with 7 bases aligning to TRBD1. The CDR3 contains 16 residues. V trimming: 6 bases; J trimming: 7 bases; junction bases outside the gene matches: 17. CDR1 is MNHEY, CDR2 SMNVEV, per germline (reference sequence). The CDR3 is CASSLLLGGGGGGYTF. For the CDR3, the DNA is TGTGCCAGCAGCCTCTTGCTAGGAGGGGGCGGCGGTGGCTACACCTTC.

This chain joins TRBV7-2 and TRBJ1-5; D is undetermined. Germline CDR1 SGHTA, CDR2 FQGNSA. The V and J ends lost 5 bases and 4 bases respectively, with 12 bases between them. This CDR3 is built from 14 residues. The CDR3 DNA sequence: TGTGCCAGCAGCCTCGACCCGACTAATCAGCCCCAGCATTTT. Residues: CASSLDPTNQPQHF.

In its sample, this clonotype was seen many times. The V gene is TRBV7-9, the J gene TRBJ2-1, with D maybe TRBD1 (6 bases). The CDR3 runs to 17 residues. The V and J ends lost 1 base and 4 bases respectively, with 17 bases between them. From germline, CDR1 is SEHNR and CDR2 FQNEAQ (reference sequence). The CDR3 loop reads CASSLVPGARVYNEQFF. Here the CDR3 DNA reads TGTGCCAGCAGCTTAGTCCCAGGGGCCAGGGTGTACAATGAGCAGTTCTTC.

At least ten counts were recorded for this clonotype. V is TRBV27 and J is TRBJ2-5, with 8 bases lining up with TRBD1. Per germline, CDR1 MNHEY and CDR2 SMNVEV (reference sequence). This CDR3 is 18 amino acids long. J was trimmed by 4 bases and V by 0 bases; bases with no gene match: 13. The CDR3 protein is CASSLSRNLGQGRETQYF. The CDR3 region has the DNA TGTGCCAGCAGTTTATCACGTAATCTCGGACAGGGACGAGAGACCCAGTACTTC.

This clonotype was counted only a few times. The V gene is TRBV20-1, the J gene TRBJ1-4; no clear D. The CDR3 totals 13 residues. Per germline, CDR1 DFQATT and CDR2 SNEGSKA (reference sequence). Trimming cost V 2 bases and J 4 bases, with 8 bases left between them. The CDR3, as DNA: TGCAGTGCTAGAACGTATGTTAATGAAAAACTGTTTTTT. Its protein product is CSARTYVNEKLFF.

In this sample, this clonotype turned up a few times. CDR3 nucleotides: TGCAGCACCGGTAGACAGGGTCGCGCCGGGGAGCTGTTTTTT. Amino acids: CSTGRQGRAGELFF. The J gene is TRBJ2-2, the V gene TRBV20-1; TRBD1 agrees at 7 bases. CDR1 and CDR2 from the germline V gene are DFQATT and SNEGSKA (reference sequence). This CDR3 has 14 residues.

CDR3 residues: CASSYSPGTGQYGYTF. CDR3 in DNA: TGTGCCAGCAGTTACTCGCCCGGGACAGGGCAATATGGCTACACCTTC. The rearrangement joins TRBV6-2 or TRBV6-3 to TRBJ1-2; 9 nucleotides line up with TRBD1. The CDR3 contains 16 residues. J gave up 5 bases and V 0 bases, and 7 bases lay outside the gene matches. The V gene's germline CDR1 is MNHEY and CDR2 SVGEGT.

About this clonotype itself: A much larger clone differs from this one at a single base, so this may be a read error. V is TRBV12-3 or TRBV12-4 and J is TRBJ2-5; D is uncertain. This CDR3 comprises 10 residues. The germline V and J ends were trimmed by 5 bases and 8 bases, with 6 bases remaining between them. For the CDR3, the DNA is TGTGCCAGCAGTCAAGCCACCCAGTACTTC. Amino acids: CASSQATQYF.

The chain couples TRBV20-1 to TRBJ2-2, with 7 nucleotides matching TRBD1. CDR1 DFQATT and CDR2 SNEGSKA come from the germline V gene (reference sequence). The V segment lost 6 bases and the J segment 3 bases; nucleotides outside the gene matches: 10. The CDR3 is 15 residues long. CDR3: CSATEGAADTGELFF. The DNA of the CDR3 is TGCAGTGCCACCGAGGGGGCAGCGGACACCGGGGAGCTGTTTTTT.

Only one count was recorded for this clonotype. A read error may produce the germline difference seen at one junction end. The genes are TRBV15 and TRBJ2-3, with TRBD1 as a possible D gene (5 bases). This CDR3 comprises 16 residues. CDR1 is LNHNV and CDR2 is YYDKDF in the germline V gene (reference sequence). The CDR3 loop is CASSPSTVSRFDTQYF. Written as DNA, the CDR3 is TGTGCCTCCAGCCCTTCGACAGTCTCCCGGTTCGATACGCAGTATTTT.

The chain joins TRBV2 to TRBJ2-5; D might be TRBD2 (5 bases). CDR3 length: 13 residues. In germline, CDR1 is SNHLY, CDR2 FYNNEI. Trimming shortened V by 1 base and J by 11 bases, and 14 bases separated the two germline ends. The CDR3 sequence is CASSEERASGQYF. CDR3 coding DNA: TGTGCCAGCAGTGAAGAACGGGCCTCGGGGCAGTACTTC.

On this clonotype itself: The conserved phenylalanine or tryptophan normally closing the CDR3 is absent here, so this likely arose from a read error. The chain couples TRBV7-2 to TRBJ2-1, with D uncertain. Per germline, CDR1 SGHTA and CDR2 FQGNSA. The CDR3 extends over 13 amino acids. The CDR3 spells CASGLTAWDEQFC. The CDR3, as DNA: TGTGCCAGCGGCTTGACGGCCTGGGATGAGCAGTTCTGC.

On this clonotype: A much larger clonotype is one base distant, so this may be a read error. The rearrangement uses TRBV12-3 or TRBV12-4 and TRBJ2-3; a weak D match, TRBD2 (5 bases). CDR3 length equals 13 residues. In DNA, the CDR3 is TGTGCCAGCAGTTTACGCGGGTCAGATACGCTGTATTTT. Encoded protein: CASSLRGSDTLYF.

This clonotype was picked up many times. CDR3 residues: CASYKGGTTSEQYF. The CDR3 coding sequence is TGTGCCAGTTACAAGGGCGGGACCACTTCCGAGCAGTACTTC. The chain uses TRBV7-8 and TRBJ2-7; D is perhaps TRBD2 (6 bases). The CDR3 has 14 amino acids. V was pared by 9 bases and J by 6 bases, with 21 bases between. Germline V gene lookup returns CDR1 SGHVS and CDR2 FQNEAQ.

This clonotype was counted ten times or more. This chain connects TRBV29-1 to TRBJ2-5; D possibly uses TRBD1 or TRBD2 (6 bases each). V was trimmed by 7 bases and J by 5 bases, leaving 14 bases between them. This CDR3 comprises 12 residues. Germline CDR1 SQVTM, CDR2 ANQGSEA. CDR3 bases: TGCAGCGCTGATGAGGGGGGTGAGACCCAGTACTTC. Its translation is CSADEGGETQYF.

The chain combines TRBV20-1 with TRBJ1-3, with D perhaps TRBD1 (5 bases). Germline V gene sequence: CDR1 DFQATT, CDR2 SNEGSKA (reference sequence). V was trimmed by 3 bases and J by 3 bases, leaving 15 bases between them. The CDR3 totals 15 residues. CDR3 loop: CSASDTGGVGNTIYF. Here the CDR3 DNA reads TGCAGTGCTAGCGACACGGGGGGTGTTGGAAACACCATATATTTT.

This clonotype was counted many times. V usage is TRBV9 and J usage is TRBJ2-3; 9 nucleotides agree with TRBD2. V lost 0 bases to trimming and J lost 0 bases; unmatched junction nucleotides: 5. The CDR3 contains 17 residues. CDR1 and CDR2 (germline): SGDLS, YYNGEE. CDR3 region: CASSVGQAGGSTDTQYF. The CDR3, as DNA: TGTGCCAGCAGCGTAGGTCAAGCGGGGGGTAGCACAGATACGCAGTATTTT.

This clonotype was observed many times. V and J are TRBV6-5 and TRBJ2-7; D is perhaps TRBD1 (5 bases). Per the germline V gene, CDR1 is MNHEY and CDR2 is SVGAGI. The CDR3 consists of 14 residues. V was pared by 5 bases and J by 2 bases, with 13 bases between. The CDR3 here is CASSLKSTAYEQYF. The CDR3 DNA sequence: TGTGCCAGCAGTCTCAAATCGACAGCCTACGAGCAGTACTTC.

This clonotype was found many times. The chain is built from TRBV10-3 and TRBJ2-7, with 7 positions matching TRBD1. Losses at the gene ends were 2 bases for V and 1 base for J; bases not matched to a gene: 5. The CDR3 extends over 15 amino acids. CDR1 is ENHRY and CDR2 is SYGVKD in the germline V gene. CDR3 sequence: CAISENWDSSYEQYF. The DNA of the CDR3 is TGTGCCATCAGTGAGAACTGGGACAGTTCCTACGAGCAGTACTTC.

This clonotype was counted ten times or more. The rearrangement links TRBV7-6 to TRBJ2-5; no firm D call. Trimming removed 2 bases at V and 2 bases at J, with 12 bases between. Germline lookup yields CDR1 SGHVS and CDR2 FNYEAQ. This CDR3 has 15 amino acids. CDR3 region: CASSLPWAVQETQYF. The CDR3 DNA reads TGTGCCAGCAGCTTACCTTGGGCGGTTCAAGAGACCCAGTACTTC.

The CDR3 DNA sequence: TGCGCCAGCAGCCGGGGACAGGGGTACACTGAAGCTTTCTTT. It codes for CASSRGQGYTEAFF. The chain carries TRBV5-1 and TRBJ1-1; 10 bases align to TRBD1. CDR1 is SGHRS, CDR2 YFSETQ, per germline. Trimming cost V 4 bases and J 3 bases; bases outside gene matches: 3. The length of the CDR3 is 14 residues.

This sequence joins TRBV4-3 and TRBJ2-7; possible D gene TRBD2, 5 bases. Looked up from germline, CDR1 is LGHNA and CDR2 is YSLEER. V dropped 0 bases and J dropped 2 bases, with 14 bases sitting between them. This CDR3 region has 16 residues. CDR3 in DNA: TGCGCCAGCAGCCAAGAGGCTTACGGGATCCCCTACGAGCAGTACTTC. It is translated as CASSQEAYGIPYEQYF.

This clonotype was seen many times. J is TRBJ2-4 and V is TRBV15; maybe TRBD1 (6 bases). The CDR3 is made up of 16 amino acids. Trimming pared 0 bases from V and 3 bases from J, leaving 12 bases between. The germline CDR1 and CDR2 sequences are LNHNV and YYDKDF (reference sequence). CDR3 DNA: TGTGCCACCAGCAGAGATATGACAGGAGACAAAAACATTCAGTACTTC. Translating gives CATSRDMTGDKNIQYF. Complete variable domain (other parts from reference TRBV15 and TRBJ2-4): DAMVIQNPRYQVTQFGKPVTLSCSQTLNHNVMYWYQQKSSQAPKLLFHYYDKDFNNEADTPDNFQSRRPNTSFCFLDIRSPGLGDTAMYLCATSRDMTGDKNIQYFGAGTRLSVL.

Comments on this clonotype: A single base separates this from a much larger clone, so it may be a read error. The chain is built from TRBV11-3 and TRBJ2-1, with 8 bases lining up with TRBD2. The end of the DNA fits TRBJ2-7 better, so the J call may be wrong. The CDR3 runs to 16 residues. Germline V gene sequence: CDR1 SGHNT, CDR2 YENEEA. The CDR3 region has the DNA TGTGCCAGCAGCCCATACCTTAGCGGGACTCCCAATGAGCAGTACTTC. The encoded protein is CASSPYLSGTPNEQYF.

The chain employs TRBV30 and TRBJ2-6; TRBD1 matches 9 bases. Germline trimming cut 8 bases from V and 0 bases from J; bases unmatched to any gene: 8. Germline values: CDR1 GTSNPN, CDR2 SVGIG (reference sequence). The CDR3 spans 16 residues. The CDR3 here is CAGTGPKGSGANVLTF. CDR3 nucleotide sequence: TGTGCCGGGACAGGGCCCAAAGGCTCTGGGGCCAACGTCCTGACTTTC.